The 23 T cell receptor beta chains reported below all come from one sample, sequenced in a study of blood T cell repertoires in COVID-19. TCRdb's copy holds only in-frame clones and misses some; the assay was immunoSEQ multiplex PCR. The sample lists a few hundred thousand clones, less than 90% occurring once. Input material: peripheral blood. The receptors shown here come from a man younger than 40 with active or convalescent COVID-19.

The chain carries TRBV5-1 and TRBJ2-7; D is undetermined. V lost 4 bases and J lost 4, with 12 bases in between. The CDR3 totals 13 residues. CDR1 and CDR2 (germline): SGHRS, YFSETQ. CDR3 sequence reads: CASSLPSPYEQYF. CDR3 sequence (DNA): TGCGCCAGCAGCCTACCCTCTCCTTACGAGCAGTACTTC.

The rearrangement joins TRBV2 to TRBJ2-7; 9 nucleotides agree with TRBD1. Germline V lookup: CDR1 SNHLY, CDR2 FYNNEI. The CDR3 covers 17 residues. Unmatched junction bases numbered 17, after V lost 2 bases and J lost 9 bases. The CDR3 sequence: CASSEIRMSRTGVGQYF. The CDR3 DNA follows: TGTGCCAGCAGTGAAATTCGAATGAGTAGGACAGGGGTTGGGCAGTACTTC.

The CDR3 spells CASSRTGRDTQYF. The DNA of the CDR3 is TGTGCCAGCAGTCGGACAGGAAGGGATACGCAGTATTTT. The rearrangement uses TRBV6-5 and TRBJ2-3, with 7 bases fitting TRBD1. The CDR3 loop spans 13 amino acids. The V and J ends lost 5 bases and 6 bases, in that order; junction bases with no gene match: 5. Germline CDR1 is MNHEY and CDR2 is SVGAGI.

V gene TRBV5-1 combines with J gene TRBJ2-1; D is uncertain. This CDR3 spans 11 amino acids. V was cut by 3 bases and J by 4 bases, with 2 bases left in between. CDR1 is SGHRS, CDR2 YFSETQ, per germline. The CDR3 reads CASSSYNEQFF. The CDR3 DNA reads TGCGCCAGCAGCTCGTACAATGAGCAGTTCTTC.

The J gene is TRBJ2-1, the V gene TRBV9; 8 nucleotides align to TRBD2. Germline V gene sequence: CDR1 SGDLS, CDR2 YYNGEE. The CDR3 sequence is 18 residues long. The ends lost 0 bases at V and 2 bases at J; junction bases unmatched: 10. CDR3 loop: CASSVATGSGSTYNEQFF. The CDR3 DNA reads TGTGCCAGCAGCGTAGCTACGGGGAGCGGGAGTACCTACAATGAGCAGTTCTTC. The full variable domain, its missing parts supplied by reference TRBV9 and TRBJ2-1, is DSGVTQTPKHLITATGQRVTLRCSPRSGDLSVYWYQQSLDQGLQFLIQYYNGEERAKGNILERFSAQQFPDLHSELNLSSLELGDSALYFCASSVATGSGSTYNEQFFGPGTRLTVL.

This chain joins TRBV4-1 and TRBJ2-2, with a weak D call TRBD1 (5 bases). This CDR3 contains 15 residues. Trimming cost V 0 bases and J 6 bases, with 11 bases left between them. CDR1 is MGHRA, CDR2 YSYEKL, per germline. CDR3 region: CASSQDPARAGELFF. CDR3 bases: TGCGCCAGCAGCCAAGATCCGGCCAGGGCCGGGGAGCTGTTTTTT.

This rearrangement joins TRBV28 to TRBJ1-2; D not resolved. Germline CDR1 MDHEN, CDR2 SYDVKM. The CDR3 runs to 15 residues. V was cut by 5 bases and J by 7 bases, with 20 bases left in between. The CDR3 DNA follows: TGTGCCAGCAGTGGCGAGGAGTTATCGAGCGGTGGCTACACCTTC. This sequence encodes CASSGEELSSGGYTF.

This clone was seen just once. This sample also contains other DNA sequences that code for the same CDR3. The chain carries TRBV18 and TRBJ1-4; weak D call: TRBD1 (5 bases). The CDR3 is made up of 14 amino acids. Germline values: CDR1 KGHSH, CDR2 LQKENI. Trimming shortened V by 6 bases and J by 4 bases, and 12 bases separated the two germline ends. CDR3 residues: CASSPGLSNEKLFF. The CDR3 DNA is TGTGCCAGCTCCCCGGGACTGAGTAATGAAAAACTGTTTTTT.

The rearrangement joins TRBV28 to TRBJ2-1, with D possibly being TRBD2 (6 bases). V was trimmed by 6 bases and J by 15 bases, leaving 15 bases between them. This CDR3 is built from 11 residues. CDR1 is MDHEN and CDR2 is SYDVKM in the germline V gene. The CDR3 DNA reads as TGTGCCAGCAGCCGGGGACTCTCGGGGTTCTTC. Its protein product is CASSRGLSGFF.

The chain employs TRBV3-1 (or the pseudogene TRBV3-2) and TRBJ2-5; tentative D call: TRBD2 (6 bases). Germline V lookup: CDR1 LGHDT, CDR2 YNNKEL (reference sequence). The CDR3 has 15 residues. V was trimmed by 3 bases and J by 1 base, leaving 12 bases between them. This CDR3 reads CASSHRDSGQETQYF. CDR3 coding DNA: TGTGCCAGCAGCCACCGGGACTCGGGCCAAGAGACCCAGTACTTC.

The V and J genes are TRBV7-9 and TRBJ1-4; 9 bases are a match to TRBD1. V shed 6 bases and J 0 bases; nucleotides not matched to a gene: 5. The CDR3 runs to 16 residues. The germline V gene encodes CDR1 SEHNR and CDR2 FQNEAQ (reference sequence). The CDR3 sequence: CASSWDRVSTNEKLFF. As DNA, the CDR3 is TGTGCCAGCAGTTGGGACAGGGTCTCAACTAATGAAAAACTGTTTTTT.

The count of this clone is one. The rearrangement joins TRBV27 to TRBJ1-6; a possible D gene is TRBD1 (5 bases). The ends were cut back, 3 bases at V and 6 bases at J, with 24 bases in the middle. CDR3 length equals 19 residues. Germline V CDR1 and CDR2: MNHEY, SMNVEV (reference sequence). The DNA of the CDR3 is TGTGCCAGCAGTTTCGAGGGACCGTGGCGGGGGTTGGGTAATTCACCCCTCCACTTT. Translation gives CASSFEGPWRGLGNSPLHF.

The V gene is TRBV11-2, the J gene TRBJ2-7, with no clear D. CDR3 size: 11 residues. In germline, CDR1 is SGHAT, CDR2 FQNNGV. V was clipped by 2 bases and J by 5 bases, with 4 bases between them. Here the CDR3 reads CASSLSHEQYF. CDR3 sequence (DNA): TGTGCCAGCAGCTTATCTCACGAGCAGTACTTC.

On this clone itself: One junction end disagrees with the germline gene, perhaps due to a read error. This chain connects TRBV2 to TRBJ2-2, with 7 bases matching TRBD2. The CDR3 is 17 residues long. Germline values: CDR1 SNHLY, CDR2 FYNNEI. The CDR3 is CASRLVAGRDNIGELFF. Here the CDR3 DNA reads TGTGCCAGCAGACTTGTGGCAGGGAGGGATAACATCGGGGAGCTGTTTTTT.

The chain uses TRBV27 and TRBJ2-7; 9 bases are shared with TRBD1. Germline CDR1 MNHEY, CDR2 SMNVEV (reference sequence). Trimming removed 6 bases from V and 4 bases from J; junction bases left unmatched: 7. CDR3 size: 14 residues. CDR3 sequence reads: CASRTTGGGYEQYF. The CDR3 DNA is TGTGCCAGCAGGACAACAGGGGGCGGGTACGAGCAGTACTTC.

The chain has TRBV3-1 (or the pseudogene TRBV3-2) and TRBJ1-3, with 10 bases aligning to TRBD1. This CDR3 is 15 amino acids long. Germline V lookup: CDR1 LGHDT, CDR2 YNNKEL (reference sequence). V was clipped by 6 bases and J by 4 bases; unmatched bases: 6. In DNA, the CDR3 is TGTGCCAGCAGAACGGGACAGGGGAACGGAAACACCATATATTTT. This sequence encodes CASRTGQGNGNTIYF.

The chain combines TRBV19 with TRBJ1-2, with a weak D call TRBD1 (6 bases). The CDR3 runs 14 residues. The germline V and J ends were trimmed by 9 bases and 0 bases, with 14 bases remaining between them. Germline V gene lookup returns CDR1 LNHDA and CDR2 SQIVND (reference sequence). For the CDR3, the DNA is TGTGCCAGCTGTGACAGGAGATCTAACTATGGCTACACCTTC. Its protein product is CASCDRRSNYGYTF.

In its sample, this clone was seen once. The chain joins TRBV5-6 to TRBJ2-3; 7 nucleotides agree with TRBD1. J lost 0 bases, V lost 2 bases, and 6 bases had no gene match. The CDR3 extends over 16 amino acids. The germline gives CDR1 SGHDT, CDR2 YYEEEE. The CDR3 nucleotides are TGTGCCAGCAGCTTCCTTGGCAGGGGGAGCACAGATACGCAGTATTTT. Its translation: CASSFLGRGSTDTQYF.

The chain employs TRBV6-5 and TRBJ1-6, with 7 nucleotides matching TRBD1. The CDR3 totals 15 residues. V trimming: 6 bases; J trimming: 10 bases; junction bases outside the gene matches: 12. Germline lookup yields CDR1 MNHEY and CDR2 SVGAGI. CDR3 protein: CASRPTGPRQSPLHF. The CDR3, as DNA: TGTGCCAGCAGGCCGACAGGGCCAAGGCAGTCACCCCTCCACTTT.

In its sample, this clone was seen a few times. The chain has TRBV27 and TRBJ1-2, with D perhaps matching TRBD1 (5 bases). CDR1 MNHEY and CDR2 SMNVEV come from the germline V gene (reference sequence). V lost 4 bases and J 0 bases, leaving 12 bases between the germline ends. This CDR3 comprises 15 residues. The CDR3 here is CASSSPGTSNYGYTF. The CDR3 nucleotides read TGTGCCAGCAGTTCCCCCGGGACTTCTAACTATGGCTACACCTTC.

This clone was recorded a few times. V usage is TRBV12-1 and J usage is TRBJ2-1; the table gives TRBD2 as D, unverified against the DNA. TRBV12-1 has pseudogene status. The length of the CDR3 is 15 residues. For the CDR3, the DNA is TGTGCCAGCAGCCCGGGGACTAGCGGGGGGGATGAGCAGTTCTTC. Protein: CASSPGTSGGDEQFF.

The chain uses TRBV6-5 and TRBJ2-5; D is perhaps TRBD2 (5 bases). Deletions cut 2 bases from V and 4 bases from J, with 8 bases between. Germline CDR1 MNHEY, CDR2 SVGAGI. This CDR3 is built from 13 residues. The chain's CDR3 is CASSYRGPETQYF. CDR3 nucleotides: TGTGCCAGCAGTTACAGAGGGCCAGAGACCCAGTACTTC.

This chain connects TRBV28 to TRBJ2-2; 8 bases line up with TRBD1. The germline V gene has CDR1 MDHEN and CDR2 SYDVKM. The ends lost 6 bases at V and 2 bases at J; junction bases unmatched: 5. CDR3 length: 15 amino acids. CDR3 bases: TGTGCCAGCAGCAAAGACAGGGGCAACACCGGGGAGCTGTTTTTT. It specifies CASSKDRGNTGELFF.